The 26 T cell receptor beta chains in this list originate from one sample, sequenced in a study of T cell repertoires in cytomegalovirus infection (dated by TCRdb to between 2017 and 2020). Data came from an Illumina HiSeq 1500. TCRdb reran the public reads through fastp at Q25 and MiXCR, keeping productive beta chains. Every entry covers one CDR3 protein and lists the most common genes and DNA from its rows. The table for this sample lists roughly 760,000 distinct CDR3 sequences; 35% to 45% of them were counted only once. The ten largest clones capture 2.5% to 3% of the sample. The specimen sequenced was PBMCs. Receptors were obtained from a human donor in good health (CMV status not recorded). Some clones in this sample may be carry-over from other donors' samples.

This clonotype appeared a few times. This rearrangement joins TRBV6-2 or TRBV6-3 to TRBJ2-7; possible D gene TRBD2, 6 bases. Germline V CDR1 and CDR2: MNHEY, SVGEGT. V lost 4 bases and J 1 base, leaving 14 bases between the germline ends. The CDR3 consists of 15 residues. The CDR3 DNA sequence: TGTGCCAGCAGTTGGTCGTTGGAGGGTTCCTACGAGCAGTACTTC. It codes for CASSWSLEGSYEQYF.

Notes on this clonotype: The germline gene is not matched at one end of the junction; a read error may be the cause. CDR3 bases: TGTGCCAGCAGCTTAGGCTCTGGGGGCTCGGACTTC. Translation: CASSLGSGGSDF. V is TRBV7-4 and J is TRBJ2-4; maybe TRBD1 (6 bases). In germline, CDR1 is SGHVT, CDR2 SQSDAQ. This CDR3 region has 12 residues.

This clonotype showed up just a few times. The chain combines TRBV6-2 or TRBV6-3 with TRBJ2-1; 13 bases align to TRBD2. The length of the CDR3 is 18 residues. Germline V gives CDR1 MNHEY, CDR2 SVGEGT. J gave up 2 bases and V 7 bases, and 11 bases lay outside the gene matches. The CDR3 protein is CASTQTSGRAHPYNEQFF. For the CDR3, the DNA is TGTGCCAGCACTCAAACTAGCGGGAGGGCCCACCCCTACAATGAGCAGTTCTTC.

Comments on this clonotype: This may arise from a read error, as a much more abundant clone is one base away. CDR3 region: CARRAERAYGYTF. The CDR3 nucleotides are TGTGCCCGCAGGGCCGAACGCGCCTATGGCTACACCTTC. The chain is built from TRBV27 and TRBJ1-2, with a possible D match to TRBD1 (5 bases). Germline loops: CDR1 MNHEY, CDR2 SMNVEV (reference sequence). The CDR3 has 13 residues.

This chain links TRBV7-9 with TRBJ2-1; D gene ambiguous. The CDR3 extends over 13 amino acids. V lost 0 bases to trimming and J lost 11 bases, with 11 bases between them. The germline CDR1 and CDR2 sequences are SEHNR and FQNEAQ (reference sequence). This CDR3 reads CASSLAGSEKQFF. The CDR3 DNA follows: TGTGCCAGCAGCTTAGCGGGGTCGGAGAAGCAGTTCTTC.

The CDR3: CASSIPGSSNQPQHF. The CDR3 nucleotides are TGTGCCAGTAGTATTCCAGGCAGTAGCAATCAGCCCCAGCATTTT. V usage is TRBV19 and J usage is TRBJ1-5; no reliable D call. V shed 3 bases and J shed 0 bases, with 9 bases lying between them. CDR1 and CDR2 from the germline V gene are LNHDA and SQIVND (reference sequence). This CDR3 has 15 residues.

DNA of the CDR3: TGTGCCAGCAGTTCGGGGAAAACTCAGCCCCAGCATTTT. Encoded protein: CASSSGKTQPQHF. This chain connects TRBV28 to TRBJ1-5; D not resolved. Germline CDR1 reads MDHEN; CDR2 reads SYDVKM. The V end lost 4 bases, the J end lost 6 bases, and 10 bases lay between the germline ends. The CDR3 consists of 13 residues.

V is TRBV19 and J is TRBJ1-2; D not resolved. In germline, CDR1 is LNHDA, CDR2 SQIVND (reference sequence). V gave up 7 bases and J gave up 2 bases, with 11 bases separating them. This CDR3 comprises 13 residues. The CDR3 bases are TGTGCCAGTATGCCTACAGAAAACTATGGCTACACCTTC. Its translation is CASMPTENYGYTF.

The CDR3 DNA is TGTGCCAGCAGCTTCCCAGGGGACCCCAATGAGCAGTTCTTC. It specifies CASSFPGDPNEQFF. The rearrangement joins TRBV11-3 to TRBJ2-1; possibly TRBD1 for D (6 bases). This CDR3 spans 14 amino acids. Germline loops: CDR1 SGHNT, CDR2 YENEEA. Trimming left V 3 bases short and J 6 bases short, with 12 bases between.

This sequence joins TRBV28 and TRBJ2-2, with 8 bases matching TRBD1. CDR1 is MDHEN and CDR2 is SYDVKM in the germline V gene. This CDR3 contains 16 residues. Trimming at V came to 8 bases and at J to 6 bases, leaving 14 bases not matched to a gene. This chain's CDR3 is CASGLSSGGKAGELFF. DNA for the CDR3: TGTGCCAGCGGGCTTTCTTCAGGGGGCAAGGCCGGGGAGCTGTTTTTT.

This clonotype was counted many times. The CDR3 DNA follows: TGTGCCAGCGGACAGGGTCATTTAGATACGCAGTATTTT. This codes for CASGQGHLDTQYF. J is TRBJ2-3 and V is TRBV7-9, with 8 bases aligning to TRBD1. J was trimmed by 5 bases and V by 8 bases; bases with no gene match: 6. From germline, CDR1 is SEHNR and CDR2 FQNEAQ (reference sequence). There are 13 residues in the CDR3.

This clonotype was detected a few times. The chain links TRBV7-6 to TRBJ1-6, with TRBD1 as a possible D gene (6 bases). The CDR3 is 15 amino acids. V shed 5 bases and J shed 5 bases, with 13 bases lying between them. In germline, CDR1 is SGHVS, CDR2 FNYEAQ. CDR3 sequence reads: CASSPQGHDNSPLHF. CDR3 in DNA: TGTGCCAGCAGCCCCCAGGGACATGATAATTCACCCCTCCACTTT.

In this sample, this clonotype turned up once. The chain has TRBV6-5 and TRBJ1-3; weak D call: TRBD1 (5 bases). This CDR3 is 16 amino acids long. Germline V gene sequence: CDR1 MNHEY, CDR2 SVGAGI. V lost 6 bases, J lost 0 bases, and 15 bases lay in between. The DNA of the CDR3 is TGTGCCAGCAGCCGGGACGGAGCCGACTCTGGAAACACCATATATTTT. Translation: CASSRDGADSGNTIYF.

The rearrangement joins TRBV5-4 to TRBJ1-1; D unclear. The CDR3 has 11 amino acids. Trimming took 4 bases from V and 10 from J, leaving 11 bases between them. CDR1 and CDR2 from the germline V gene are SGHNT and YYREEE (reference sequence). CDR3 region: CASSLQDVAFF. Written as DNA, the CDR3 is TGTGCCAGCAGCCTTCAGGATGTAGCTTTCTTT.

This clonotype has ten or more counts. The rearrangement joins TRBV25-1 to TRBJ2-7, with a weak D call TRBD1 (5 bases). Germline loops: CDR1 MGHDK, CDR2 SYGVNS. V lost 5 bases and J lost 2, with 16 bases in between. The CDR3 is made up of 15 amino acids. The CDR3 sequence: CASSTSTATTYEQYF. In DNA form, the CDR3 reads TGTGCCAGCAGTACATCGACAGCGACGACCTACGAGCAGTACTTC.

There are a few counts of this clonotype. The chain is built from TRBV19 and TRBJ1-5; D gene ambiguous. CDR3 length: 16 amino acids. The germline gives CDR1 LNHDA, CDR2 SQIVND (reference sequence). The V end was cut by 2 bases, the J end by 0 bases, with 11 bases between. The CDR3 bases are TGTGCCAGTAGTATATCGGGCCCGGGTAGCAATCAGCCCCAGCATTTT. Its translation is CASSISGPGSNQPQHF.

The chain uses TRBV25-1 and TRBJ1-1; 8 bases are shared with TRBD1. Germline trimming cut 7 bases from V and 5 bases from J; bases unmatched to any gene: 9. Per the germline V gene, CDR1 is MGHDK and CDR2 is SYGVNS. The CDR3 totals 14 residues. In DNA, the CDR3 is TGTGCCAGCACCCATCAGGGGGCTGTTACTGAAGCTTTCTTT. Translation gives CASTHQGAVTEAFF. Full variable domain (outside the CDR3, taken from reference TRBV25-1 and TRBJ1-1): EADIYQTPRYLVIGTGKKITLECSQTMGHDKMYWYQQDPGMELHLIHYSYGVNSTEKGDLSSESTVSRIRTEHFPLTLESARPSHTSQYLCASTHQGAVTEAFFGQGTRLTVV.

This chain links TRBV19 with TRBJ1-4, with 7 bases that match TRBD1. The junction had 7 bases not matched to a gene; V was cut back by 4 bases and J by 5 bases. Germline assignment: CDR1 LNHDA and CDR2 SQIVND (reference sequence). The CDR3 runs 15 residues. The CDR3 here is CASSNWDSLNEKLFF. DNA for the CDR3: TGTGCCAGTAGTAATTGGGACAGCCTGAATGAAAAACTGTTTTTT.

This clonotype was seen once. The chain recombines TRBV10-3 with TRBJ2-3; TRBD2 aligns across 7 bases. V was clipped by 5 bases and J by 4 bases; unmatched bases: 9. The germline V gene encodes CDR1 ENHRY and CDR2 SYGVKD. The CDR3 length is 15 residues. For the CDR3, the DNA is TGTGCCATCAGTCATCATGGGGAGGGAGCAGATACGCAGTATTTT. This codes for CAISHHGEGADTQYF.

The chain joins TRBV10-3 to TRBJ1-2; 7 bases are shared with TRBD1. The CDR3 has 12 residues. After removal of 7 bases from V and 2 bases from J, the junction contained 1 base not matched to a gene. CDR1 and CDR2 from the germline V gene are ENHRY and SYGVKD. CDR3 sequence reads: CAIKGQNYGYTF. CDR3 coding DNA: TGTGCCATCAAGGGACAGAACTATGGCTACACCTTC.

As DNA, the CDR3 is TGTGCCAGCAGTCTACATGGGCAGGTCTACGAGCAGTACTTC. The encoded protein is CASSLHGQVYEQYF. This sequence joins TRBV6-1 and TRBJ2-7, with D hard to call. V shed 5 bases and J shed 3 bases, with 14 bases lying between them. This CDR3 is built from 14 residues. Germline V gene data show CDR1 as MNHNS and CDR2 as SASEGT.

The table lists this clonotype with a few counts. The CDR3 spells CASRTSTGRNSPLHF. The CDR3 DNA follows: TGTGCCAGCAGGACCTCGACAGGGAGGAATTCACCCCTCCACTTT. This rearrangement joins TRBV28 to TRBJ1-6; 7 positions match TRBD1. Looked up from germline, CDR1 is MDHEN and CDR2 is SYDVKM. The CDR3 sequence is 15 residues long. Trimming took 6 bases from V and 7 from J; bases not matched to a gene: 9.

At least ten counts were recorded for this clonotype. CDR3 nucleotides: TGTGCCAGCAGCTTAGAGCTAGCGGGAGGGGAGAATACGCAGTATTTT. It codes for CASSLELAGGENTQYF. The chain combines TRBV7-2 with TRBJ2-3, with TRBD2 matching over 12 bases. In germline, CDR1 is SGHTA, CDR2 FQGNSA. Losses at the gene ends were 1 base for V and 7 bases for J; bases not matched to a gene: 6. The CDR3 is made up of 16 amino acids. Together with reference TRBV7-2 and TRBJ2-3, the CDR3 gives the full variable domain: GAGVSQSPSNKVTEKGKDVELRCDPISGHTALYWYRQSLGQGLEFLIYFQGNSAPDKSGLPSDRFSAERTGGSVSTLTIQRTQQEDSAVYLCASSLELAGGENTQYFGPGTRLTVL.

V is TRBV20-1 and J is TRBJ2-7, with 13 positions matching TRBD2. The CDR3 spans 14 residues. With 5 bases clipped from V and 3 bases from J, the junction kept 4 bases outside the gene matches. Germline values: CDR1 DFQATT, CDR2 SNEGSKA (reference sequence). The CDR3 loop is CSASGTSGNYEQYF. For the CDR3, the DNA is TGCAGTGCTTCTGGGACTAGCGGGAACTACGAGCAGTACTTC.

The CDR3 nucleotides are TGTGCCAGCATTCAAGGACAGGGGACTATAAGCTACGAGCAGTACTTC. It codes for CASIQGQGTISYEQYF. J is TRBJ2-7 and V is TRBV6-5; 9 nucleotides line up with TRBD1. After removal of 7 bases from V and 3 bases from J, the junction contained 13 bases not matched to a gene. CDR3 length: 16 amino acids. Germline V gene data show CDR1 as MNHEY and CDR2 as SVGAGI.

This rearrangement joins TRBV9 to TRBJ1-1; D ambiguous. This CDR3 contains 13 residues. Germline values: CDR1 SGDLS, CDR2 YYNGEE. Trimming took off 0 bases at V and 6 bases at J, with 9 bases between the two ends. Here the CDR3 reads CASSVDLIAEAFF. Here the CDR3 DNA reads TGTGCCAGCAGCGTAGACTTGATCGCTGAAGCTTTCTTT. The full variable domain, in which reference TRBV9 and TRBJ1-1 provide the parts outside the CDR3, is DSGVTQTPKHLITATGQRVTLRCSPRSGDLSVYWYQQSLDQGLQFLIQYYNGEERAKGNILERFSAQQFPDLHSELNLSSLELGDSALYFCASSVDLIAEAFFGQGTRLTVV.